This TCR beta chain was obtained from a study of blood T cells in healthy people across ages. Primers used in a second PCR of roughly 7 to 12 cycles were a sample-barcoded 5' primer and a J-beta primer mix. TCRdb passed the 5' RACE reads through MiXCR, listing each CDR3 protein once. Of roughly 2 million distinct CDR3 sequences listed, around 48% are singletons. The CDR3 is 13 residues long. Germline assignment: CDR1 SEHNR and CDR2 FQNEAQ (reference sequence). The V end lost 2 bases, the J end lost 5 bases, and 9 bases lay between the germline ends. This receptor was identified in a woman aged 40 to 50 in good health. This chain uses TRBV7-9 with TRBJ2-5, with no clear D. Material for sequencing was blood. In nucleotides, the CDR3 is TGTGCCAGCAGCTTATCAGTAAGCGAGACCCAGTACTTC. The encoded protein is CASSLSVSETQYF.